These 22 T cell receptor beta chains were all obtained from the same sample, sequenced in a study of identical twins. One entry per CDR3 protein results from TCRdb running MiXCR on the 5' RACE reads. The sample has about 690,000 distinct CDR3 sequences; approximately 22% are singletons. These same data were also listed under a study on T cells expressing NK-cell markers.

The sequenced sample was PBMCs. These receptors were collected from a woman younger than 35 in good health.

This clonotype was picked up a small number of times. The chain links TRBV4-3 to TRBJ2-1, with D tentatively TRBD1 (7 bases). The V and J ends lost 3 bases and 7 bases respectively, with 13 bases between them. The CDR3 length is 14 residues. CDR1 and CDR2 from the germline V gene are LGHNA and YSLEER. CDR3 residues: CASSHQGGRNEQFF. The DNA of the CDR3 is TGCGCCAGCAGCCACCAGGGGGGTAGGAATGAGCAGTTCTTC.

In its sample, this clonotype was seen a few times. This chain links TRBV12-3 or TRBV12-4 with TRBJ1-4, with a tentative D call TRBD1 (6 bases). CDR3 length: 16 amino acids. Between the trimmed V and J ends, which lost 6 bases and 8 bases, there was a span of 22 bases. CDR3 in amino acids: CASSQSGDTYSEKLFF. The CDR3 DNA reads TGTGCCAGCAGCCAATCTGGGGACACATACTCGGAAAAACTGTTTTTT.

The chain links TRBV12-3 or TRBV12-4 to TRBJ1-1, with no clear D. The CDR3 sequence is 13 residues long. V lost 2 bases and J lost 6, with 10 bases in between. The CDR3 here is CASSLPYPPEAFF. DNA for the CDR3: TGTGCCAGCAGTTTACCGTATCCGCCTGAAGCTTTCTTT.

CDR3 sequence (DNA): TGCGCCAGCAGCCAAGATCGGAACTCCCTATCCCCCCAGTACTTC. The encoded protein is CASSQDRNSLSPQYF. This chain links TRBV4-3 with TRBJ2-5; no definite D call. Germline lookup yields CDR1 LGHNA and CDR2 YSLEER. The V gene lost 0 bases and the J gene lost 9 bases, with 17 bases spanning the gap. The CDR3 runs to 15 residues.

The gene calls are TRBV29-1 and TRBJ2-2; the D is unclear. The CDR3 covers 14 residues. V was trimmed by 7 bases and J by 2 bases, leaving 14 bases between them. Germline loops: CDR1 SQVTM, CDR2 ANQGSEA. As DNA, the CDR3 is TGCAGCGCCGAGGCGCCATTTAACACCGGGGAGCTGTTTTTT. It is translated as CSAEAPFNTGELFF.

DNA of the CDR3: TGTGCCAGCAGCCGCACTAGTACCCCCTACAATGAGCAGTTCTTC. Amino acid sequence: CASSRTSTPYNEQFF. This chain connects TRBV27 to TRBJ2-1, with D possibly TRBD2 on 5 matching bases. This CDR3 region has 15 residues. Per germline, CDR1 MNHEY and CDR2 SMNVEV (reference sequence). Trimming shortened V by 6 bases and J by 2 bases, and 14 bases separated the two germline ends.

The chain couples TRBV27 to TRBJ2-1; TRBD2 aligns across 9 bases. Germline values: CDR1 MNHEY, CDR2 SMNVEV (reference sequence). This CDR3 contains 15 residues. J was trimmed by 6 bases and V by 6 bases; bases with no gene match: 9. CDR3 nucleotides: TGTGCCAGCAGGAGGACCGGGACTAGCCTCAATGAGCAGTTCTTC. Residues: CASRRTGTSLNEQFF.

The V call is TRBV20-1, the J call TRBJ1-1; D remains unclear. The V gene's germline CDR1 is DFQATT and CDR2 SNEGSKA (reference sequence). The CDR3 sequence is 13 residues long. The V gene lost 4 bases and the J gene lost 0 bases, with 9 bases spanning the gap. In DNA, the CDR3 is TGCAGTGCTATCGGGGAGATGAACACTGAAGCTTTCTTT. This gives the protein CSAIGEMNTEAFF.

This clonotype was observed a handful of times. This chain links TRBV6-1 with TRBJ2-7; 12 bases line up with TRBD2. The CDR3 sequence is 15 residues long. V gave up 7 bases and J gave up 2 bases; unmatched junction bases: 6. Germline CDR1 is MNHNS and CDR2 is SASEGT. The CDR3 loop reads CASTRLAGGTYEQYF. The CDR3 DNA is TGTGCCAGCACCCGGCTAGCGGGGGGGACCTACGAGCAGTACTTC.

The CDR3 sequence: CASSGGTTYEQYF. The CDR3 DNA reads TGTGCCAGCAGCGGCGGGACAACTTACGAGCAGTACTTC. The chain has TRBV9 and TRBJ2-7, with D perhaps matching TRBD1 or TRBD2 (6 bases each). Germline-derived CDR1 and CDR2 are SGDLS and YYNGEE. The CDR3 spans 13 residues. Trimming removed 3 bases from V and 4 bases from J, with 11 bases in between.

This clonotype occurred a few times. The chain uses TRBV29-1 and TRBJ1-2; D is unclear. The germline gives CDR1 SQVTM, CDR2 ANQGSEA. The CDR3 contains 11 residues. V dropped 5 bases and J dropped 7 bases, with 11 bases sitting between them. Here the CDR3 DNA reads TGCAGCGTTCACAACCCCCCTGGCTACACCTTC. Amino acids: CSVHNPPGYTF. The full variable domain, in which reference TRBV29-1 and TRBJ1-2 provide the parts outside the CDR3, is SAVISQKPSRDICQRGTSLTIQCQVDSQVTMMFWYRQQPGQSLTLIATANQGSEATYESGFVIDKFPISRPNLTFSTLTVSNMSPEDSSIYLCSVHNPPGYTFGSGTRLTVV.

This chain connects TRBV6-1 to TRBJ2-5; 8 bases are a match to TRBD1. Germline V CDR1 and CDR2: MNHNS, SASEGT. This CDR3 contains 16 residues. After removal of 6 bases from V and 5 bases from J, the junction contained 14 bases not matched to a gene. The DNA of the CDR3 is TGTGCCAGCAGCCCCACCCCGACAGGGGCCCGGGAGACCCAGTACTTC. Translated: CASSPTPTGARETQYF.

This clonotype was counted between two and nine times. V and J are TRBV15 and TRBJ2-1, with D maybe TRBD2 (5 bases). Germline assignment: CDR1 LNHNV and CDR2 YYDKDF (reference sequence). V was cut by 0 bases and J by 5 bases, with 11 bases left in between. This CDR3 contains 15 residues. For the CDR3, the DNA is TGTGCCACCAGCAGAGATCCCCGAGGGAACAATGAGCAGTTCTTC. It encodes CATSRDPRGNNEQFF.

This chain connects TRBV3-1 to TRBJ2-7, with D perhaps given as TRBD1 or TRBD2 (6 bases each). V was cut by 1 base and J by 8 bases, with 15 bases left in between. The germline V gene encodes CDR1 LGHDT and CDR2 YNNKEL (reference sequence). This CDR3 has 14 residues. The chain's CDR3 is CASSQVEMGGKQYF. CDR3 bases: TGTGCCAGCAGCCAAGTCGAGATGGGGGGCAAGCAGTACTTC.

V gene TRBV4-2 combines with J gene TRBJ2-3; D perhaps matches TRBD2 (6 bases). The V gene's germline CDR1 is LGHNA and CDR2 YNFKEQ. Trimming took 2 bases from V and 2 from J, leaving 14 bases between them. CDR3 length: 16 amino acids. CDR3 sequence: CASSQPRGGVTDTQYF. CDR3 in DNA: TGTGCCAGCAGCCAACCTCGGGGCGGGGTCACAGATACGCAGTATTTT.

This clonotype was observed many times. The chain couples TRBV7-2 to TRBJ2-3; 10 positions match TRBD2. From germline, CDR1 is SGHTA and CDR2 FQGNSA. V was clipped by 8 bases and J by 6 bases; unmatched bases: 8. The CDR3 spans 14 residues. The CDR3 region has the DNA TGTGCCAGCGGCGTGGGTAGCGGGAGGGATACGCAGTATTTT. Translation: CASGVGSGRDTQYF.

J is TRBJ2-7 and V is TRBV10-2, with 8 bases aligning to TRBD2. With 11 bases clipped from V and 1 base from J, the junction kept 13 bases outside the gene matches. This CDR3 has 15 amino acids. Germline V CDR1 and CDR2: WSHSY, SAAADI. The CDR3 spells CAAHPPSGRSYEQYF. The CDR3 coding sequence is TGCGCCGCCCATCCCCCGAGCGGGAGATCCTACGAGCAGTACTTC.

A few counts support this clonotype. V and J are TRBV5-1 and TRBJ2-7, with 11 bases fitting TRBD2. This CDR3 spans 16 amino acids. J lost 0 bases, V lost 0 bases, and 2 bases had no gene match. Per germline, CDR1 SGHRS and CDR2 YFSETQ. CDR3 nucleotide sequence: TGCGCCAGCAGCTTGGCCACTAGCGGGAGCTCCTACGAGCAGTACTTC. Translation: CASSLATSGSSYEQYF.

The chain links TRBV5-1 to TRBJ2-5; D ambiguous. The germline V and J ends were trimmed by 0 bases and 7 bases, with 16 bases remaining between them. In germline, CDR1 is SGHRS, CDR2 YFSETQ. CDR3 length: 15 amino acids. CDR3 sequence (DNA): TGCGCCAGCAGCTTGGCCCGGACGAGGTCGGGGACCCAGTACTTC. Translating gives CASSLARTRSGTQYF.

The sample holds many counts of this clonotype. The chain couples TRBV20-1 to TRBJ2-5; D remains unclear. The V and J ends lost 0 bases and 1 base respectively, with 9 bases between them. From germline, CDR1 is DFQATT and CDR2 SNEGSKA (reference sequence). The CDR3 consists of 14 residues. The CDR3 spells CSARDGKTQETQYF. CDR3 nucleotide sequence: TGCAGTGCTAGAGATGGCAAAACCCAAGAGACCCAGTACTTC.

The genes are TRBV6-6 and TRBJ2-7, with D perhaps TRBD2 (6 bases). Germline V CDR1 and CDR2: MNHNY, SVGAGI (reference sequence). CDR3 length equals 11 residues. V shed 6 bases and J shed 5 bases, with 8 bases lying between them. The CDR3 spells CASSRENEQYF. The CDR3 DNA reads as TGTGCCAGCAGCCGGGAGAACGAGCAGTACTTC.

This clonotype was observed many times. The chain links TRBV20-1 to TRBJ2-5; TRBD1 aligns across 8 bases. Unmatched junction bases numbered 6, after V lost 1 base and J lost 5 bases. The CDR3 spans 14 residues. Per germline, CDR1 DFQATT and CDR2 SNEGSKA (reference sequence). The CDR3, as DNA: TGCAGTGCTAGAGTCGACAGGGGTAGGGAGACCCAGTACTTC. It is translated as CSARVDRGRETQYF.